A few counts support the clone carrying this T cell receptor beta chain. The data stem from a study of beta chain features in type 1 diabetes. There are 15 residues in the CDR3. V was pared by 5 bases and J by 4 bases, with 8 bases of the junction left unmatched. Germline V gene lookup returns CDR1 SGHTA and CDR2 FQGNSA. Every isolated RNA sample was fully reverse transcribed, so sequencing captured expressed TCRB transcripts. The protocol was immunoSEQ multiplex PCR, while the TCRdb copy is restricted to in-frame clones and leaves out a portion. The sample yields 900,000 or so clones, roughly 16% seen once.

The clonotype originates from a woman between 18 and 29 years old in good health. The chain joins TRBV7-2 to TRBJ1-1; 9 bases fit TRBD1. Sequenced material: naive CD4+ T cells from blood. The CDR3 loop reads CASSSPGTGFTEAFF. The CDR3 DNA reads TGTGCCAGCAGCAGCCCCGGGACAGGGTTCACTGAAGCTTTCTTT. Combining the CDR3 with reference TRBV7-2 and TRBJ1-1 gives the whole variable domain GAGVSQSPSNKVTEKGKDVELRCDPISGHTALYWYRQSLGQGLEFLIYFQGNSAPDKSGLPSDRFSAERTGGSVSTLTIQRTQQEDSAVYLCASSSPGTGFTEAFFGQGTRLTVV.